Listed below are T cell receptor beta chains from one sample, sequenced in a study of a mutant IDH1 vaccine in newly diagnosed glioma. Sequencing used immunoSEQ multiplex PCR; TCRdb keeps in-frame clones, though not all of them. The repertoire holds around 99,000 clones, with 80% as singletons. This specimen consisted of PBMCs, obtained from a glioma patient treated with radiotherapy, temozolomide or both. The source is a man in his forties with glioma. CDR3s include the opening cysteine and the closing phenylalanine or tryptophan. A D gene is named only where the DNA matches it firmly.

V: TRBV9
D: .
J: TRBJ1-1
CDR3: CASSPQWGGTEAFF
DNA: TGTGCCAGCAGCCCCCAGTGGGGGGGCACTGAAGCTTTCTTT

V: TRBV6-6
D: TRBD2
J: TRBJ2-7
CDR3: CASSYSSGGLPEQYF
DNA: TGTGCCAGCAGTTACTCGAGCGGGGGCCTTCCCGAGCAGTACTTC

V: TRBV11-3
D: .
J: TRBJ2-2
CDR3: CASSFSSGTGELFF
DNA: TGTGCCAGCAGCTTTTCAAGCGGGACCGGGGAGCTGTTTTTT

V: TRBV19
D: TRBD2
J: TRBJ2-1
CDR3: CASSLRLAGVVSYNEQFF
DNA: TGTGCCAGTAGTTTAAGACTAGCGGGAGTTGTATCCTACAATGAGCAGTTCTTC

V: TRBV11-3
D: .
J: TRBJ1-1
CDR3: CASSSGARTFF
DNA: TGTGCCAGCAGCTCCGGGGCGAGGACTTTCTTT

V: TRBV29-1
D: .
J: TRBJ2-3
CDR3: CSVGRTATDTQYF
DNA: TGCAGCGTTGGTCGGACAGCTACAGATACGCAGTATTTT

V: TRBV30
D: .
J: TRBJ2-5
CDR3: CAWTKGGGETQYF
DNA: TGTGCCTGGACCAAGGGAGGAGGGGAGACCCAGTACTTC

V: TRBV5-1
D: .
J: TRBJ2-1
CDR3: CASRYRDEQFF
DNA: TGCGCCAGCAGGTACCGTGATGAGCAGTTCTTC

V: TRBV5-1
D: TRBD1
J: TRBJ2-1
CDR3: CASSIPGQGQFF
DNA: TGCGCCAGCAGCATCCCGGGACAGGGGCAGTTCTTC

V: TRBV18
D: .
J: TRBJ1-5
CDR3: CASSPAPGSNQPQHF
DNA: TGTGCCAGCTCACCAGCGCCAGGTAGCAATCAGCCCCAGCATTTT

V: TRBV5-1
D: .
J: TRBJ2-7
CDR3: CASSLPGGVSYEQYF
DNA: TGCGCCAGCAGCTTACCGGGCGGGGTCTCCTACGAGCAGTACTTC